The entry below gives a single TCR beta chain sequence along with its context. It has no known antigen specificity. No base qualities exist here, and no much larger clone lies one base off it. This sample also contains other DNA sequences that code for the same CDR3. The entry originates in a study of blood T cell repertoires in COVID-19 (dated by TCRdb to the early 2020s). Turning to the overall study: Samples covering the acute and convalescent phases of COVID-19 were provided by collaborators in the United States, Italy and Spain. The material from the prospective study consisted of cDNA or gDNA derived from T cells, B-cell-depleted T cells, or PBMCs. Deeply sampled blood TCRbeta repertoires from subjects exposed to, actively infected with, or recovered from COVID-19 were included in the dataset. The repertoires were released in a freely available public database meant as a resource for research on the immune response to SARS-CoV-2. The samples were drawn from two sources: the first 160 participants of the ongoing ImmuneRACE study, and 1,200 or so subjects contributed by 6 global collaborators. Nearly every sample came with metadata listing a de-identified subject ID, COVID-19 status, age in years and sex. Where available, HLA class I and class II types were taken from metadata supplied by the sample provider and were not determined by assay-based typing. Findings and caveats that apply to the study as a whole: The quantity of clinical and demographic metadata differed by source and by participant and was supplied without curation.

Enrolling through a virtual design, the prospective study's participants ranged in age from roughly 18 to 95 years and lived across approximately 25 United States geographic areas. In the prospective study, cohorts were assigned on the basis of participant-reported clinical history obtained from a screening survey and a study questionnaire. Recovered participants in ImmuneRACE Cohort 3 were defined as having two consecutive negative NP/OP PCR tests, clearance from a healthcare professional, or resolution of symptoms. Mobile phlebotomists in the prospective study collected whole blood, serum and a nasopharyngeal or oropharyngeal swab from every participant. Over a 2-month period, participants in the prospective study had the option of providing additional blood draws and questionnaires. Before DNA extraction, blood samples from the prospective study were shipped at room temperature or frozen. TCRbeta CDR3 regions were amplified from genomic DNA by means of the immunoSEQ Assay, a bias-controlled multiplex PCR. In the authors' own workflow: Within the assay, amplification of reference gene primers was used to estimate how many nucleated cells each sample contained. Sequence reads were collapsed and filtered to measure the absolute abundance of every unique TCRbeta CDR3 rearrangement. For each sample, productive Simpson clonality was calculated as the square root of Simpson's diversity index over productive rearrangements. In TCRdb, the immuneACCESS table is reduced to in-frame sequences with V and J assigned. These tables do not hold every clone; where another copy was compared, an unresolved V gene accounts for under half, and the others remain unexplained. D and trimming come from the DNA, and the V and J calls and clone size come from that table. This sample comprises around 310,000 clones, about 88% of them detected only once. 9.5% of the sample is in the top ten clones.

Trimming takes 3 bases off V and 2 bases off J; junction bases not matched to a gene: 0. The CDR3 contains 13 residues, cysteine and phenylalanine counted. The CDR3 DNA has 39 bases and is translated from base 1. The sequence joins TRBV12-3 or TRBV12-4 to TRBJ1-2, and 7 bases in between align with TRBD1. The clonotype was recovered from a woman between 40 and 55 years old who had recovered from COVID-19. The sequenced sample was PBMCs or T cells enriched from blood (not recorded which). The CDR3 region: CASSLTGNYGYTF. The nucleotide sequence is TGTGCCAGCAGTTTGACAGGGAACTATGGCTACACCTTC.